Shown below are 18 T cell receptor beta chains from a single sample sequenced in a study of T cells in Graves' hyperthyroidism and ophthalmopathy. The investigators amplified TCR beta CDR3 regions from RNA transcripts. HTBI primers drove first-round RT-PCR of the TCR CDR3. TCRdb analysed the multiplex PCR reads with MiXCR anew, one entry per CDR3 protein. Of roughly 350,000 distinct CDR3 sequences listed, approximately 14% are singletons. Material for sequencing was blood. These receptors were obtained from a woman in her 30s with Graves' hyperthyroidism.

This clonotype appeared many times. The J gene is TRBJ1-2, the V gene TRBV3-1; possible D gene TRBD1, 5 bases. Per the germline V gene, CDR1 is LGHDT and CDR2 is YNNKEL (reference sequence). Trimming removed 0 bases at V and 1 base at J, with 12 bases between. This CDR3 has 16 amino acids. CDR3 in DNA: TGTGCCAGCAGCCAAGATCTGGGGACGGTTAACTATGGCTACACCTTC. It codes for CASSQDLGTVNYGYTF.

This clonotype was detected many times. This chain uses TRBV27 with TRBJ2-5; TRBD2 aligns across 10 bases. The germline CDR1 and CDR2 sequences are MNHEY and SMNVEV (reference sequence). V trimming: 5 bases; J trimming: 4 bases; junction bases outside the gene matches: 13. The CDR3 is 17 amino acids. The CDR3 is CASSPGASGSKGETQYF. For the CDR3, the DNA is TGTGCCAGCAGTCCAGGGGCTAGCGGGAGCAAGGGAGAGACCCAGTACTTC.

This clonotype has at least ten counts. This sequence joins TRBV20-1 and TRBJ2-1, with 10 nucleotides matching TRBD2. This CDR3 comprises 14 residues. The V segment lost 3 bases and the J segment 6 bases; nucleotides outside the gene matches: 5. Germline V gene lookup returns CDR1 DFQATT and CDR2 SNEGSKA (reference sequence). CDR3 sequence: CSASSGRNRNEQFF. Here the CDR3 DNA reads TGCAGTGCTAGTAGCGGGAGGAATCGCAATGAGCAGTTCTTC.

This clonotype came up many times. The chain uses TRBV28 and TRBJ2-3, with D perhaps matching TRBD1 or TRBD2 (5 bases each). V lost 8 bases and J lost 2, with 17 bases in between. The CDR3 contains 15 residues. CDR1 MDHEN and CDR2 SYDVKM come from the germline V gene. For the CDR3, the DNA is TGTGCCAGCGGCCATCGACAGCGGTTCACAGATACGCAGTATTTT. Its protein is CASGHRQRFTDTQYF. The complete variable domain, with remaining parts taken from reference TRBV28 and TRBJ2-3, reads DVKVTQSSRYLVKRTGEKVFLECVQDMDHENMFWYRQDPGLGLRLIYFSYDVKMKEKGDIPEGYSVSREKKERFSLILESASTNQTSMYLCASGHRQRFTDTQYFGPGTRLTVL.

There are many counts of this clonotype. The V gene is TRBV6-6, the J gene TRBJ2-5; D possibly corresponds to TRBD1 (5 bases). CDR1 is MNHNY, CDR2 SVGAGI, per germline (reference sequence). The CDR3 consists of 14 residues. V lost 4 bases and J lost 4, with 13 bases in between. The CDR3 region is CASSSPGMGETQYF. For the CDR3, the DNA is TGTGCCAGCAGTTCTCCAGGGATGGGAGAGACCCAGTACTTC.

The table lists this clonotype with many counts. The V and J genes are TRBV7-9 and TRBJ2-2; 7 nucleotides line up with TRBD2. Germline lookup yields CDR1 SEHNR and CDR2 FQNEAQ (reference sequence). This CDR3 is 16 amino acids long. V shed 5 bases and J 3 bases; nucleotides not matched to a gene: 9. CDR3 bases: TGTGCCAGCAGCCTGTTCCGGGGGGAGGACACCGGGGAGCTGTTTTTT. Its translation: CASSLFRGEDTGELFF.

This clonotype has a count of ten or more. The rearrangement uses TRBV12-3 or TRBV12-4 and TRBJ2-5, with D possibly matching TRBD1 (5 bases). There are 13 residues in the CDR3. V lost 3 bases to trimming and J lost 5 bases, with 10 bases between them. The chain's CDR3 is CASSLLGPETQYF. The CDR3 DNA is TGTGCCAGCAGTTTGTTGGGGCCGGAGACCCAGTACTTC.

The V gene is TRBV2, the J gene TRBJ1-4, with a tentative D call TRBD1 (5 bases). CDR3 size: 15 residues. Between the trimmed V and J ends, which lost 8 bases and 6 bases, there was a span of 19 bases. CDR1 and CDR2 (germline): SNHLY, FYNNEI. The CDR3 loop reads CASDLEGMVDEKLFF. The CDR3 region has the DNA TGTGCCAGCGATTTGGAGGGGATGGTCGATGAAAAACTGTTTTTT.

The genes are TRBV7-6 and TRBJ1-6; a possible D gene is TRBD1 (5 bases). This CDR3 region has 16 residues. The V end was cut by 4 bases, the J end by 9 bases, with 19 bases between. Germline V gene data show CDR1 as SGHVS and CDR2 as FNYEAQ. The CDR3 DNA is TGTGCCAGCAGCTCCCGTTCAGGCCCCGGGGGTTCACCCCTCCACTTT. This gives the protein CASSSRSGPGGSPLHF.

In its sample, this clonotype was seen a few times. At one boundary the junction diverges from the germline segment, which might be a read error. The chain is built from TRBV18 and TRBJ1-1, with D hard to call. CDR3 length: 13 amino acids. Germline-derived CDR1 and CDR2 are KGHSH and LQKENI. For the CDR3, the DNA is TGTGCCAGCTCACCACTTGGTGGTACTGGAGCTTTCTTT. Its protein is CASSPLGGTGAFF. The full variable domain, completed using reference TRBV18 and TRBJ1-1, is NAGVMQNPRHLVRRRGQEARLRCSPMKGHSHVYWYRQLPEEGLKFMVYLQKENIIDESGMPKERFSAEFPKEGPSILRIQQVVRGDSAAYFCASSPLGGTGAFFGQGTRLTVV.

J is TRBJ2-3 and V is TRBV20-1; D gene ambiguous. CDR1 and CDR2 (germline): DFQATT, SNEGSKA (reference sequence). Trimming stripped 6 bases from V and 5 bases from J, with 21 bases between. CDR3 length equals 15 residues. CDR3 loop: CSALTPVTARDTQYF. CDR3 nucleotide sequence: TGCAGTGCCCTAACCCCTGTGACTGCACGAGATACGCAGTATTTT.

This clonotype was detected ten times or more. The chain carries TRBV12-3 or TRBV12-4 and TRBJ2-7, with 7 positions matching TRBD1. Trimming cost V 6 bases and J 2 bases; bases outside gene matches: 4. CDR3 size: 13 residues. The chain's CDR3 is CASRYGTAYEQYF. CDR3 bases: TGTGCCAGCAGGTACGGGACAGCCTACGAGCAGTACTTC.

On this clonotype: A much larger clone differs from this one at a single base, so this may be a read error. The genes are TRBV11-2 and TRBJ2-3, with TRBD2 matching 15 bases. J gave up 7 bases and V 5 bases, and 10 bases lay outside the gene matches. CDR3 length: 17 residues. The germline gives CDR1 SGHAT, CDR2 FQNNGV. The CDR3 DNA reads as TGTGCCAGCAGCCCTCGAGGCGGACTAGCGGGAGGGAATACGCAGTATTTT. Its protein product is CASSPRGGLAGGNTQYF.

This clonotype occurred a few times. The chain links TRBV3-1 to TRBJ2-5; no reliable D call. Germline V gene data show CDR1 as LGHDT and CDR2 as YNNKEL (reference sequence). V lost 1 base and J 1 base, leaving 7 bases between the germline ends. This CDR3 is 14 amino acids long. Here the CDR3 DNA reads TGTGCCAGCAGCCAAGCAGGTATCCAAGAGACCCAGTACTTC. Amino acids: CASSQAGIQETQYF.

J is TRBJ2-1 and V is TRBV25-1; 8 bases are shared with TRBD1. V shed 10 bases, J shed 6 bases, and the junction held 2 bases outside the gene matches. The CDR3 consists of 11 residues. Germline CDR1 is MGHDK and CDR2 is SYGVNS. CDR3 protein: CATGQGNEQFF. In nucleotides, the CDR3 is TGTGCCACCGGACAGGGCAATGAGCAGTTCTTC.

This clonotype was observed a few times. The V and J genes are TRBV30 and TRBJ2-1; D ambiguous. Germline lookup yields CDR1 GTSNPN and CDR2 SVGIG (reference sequence). The ends were cut back, 3 bases at V and 4 bases at J, with 10 bases in the middle. The CDR3 is 13 residues long. CDR3 coding DNA: TGTGCCTGGAGGCCTCCGCAATACAATGAGCAGTTCTTC. Amino acids: CAWRPPQYNEQFF.

This clonotype occurred a few times. The chain combines TRBV18 with TRBJ1-5, with D perhaps matching TRBD1 (6 bases). This CDR3 is 14 amino acids long. V lost 6 bases, J lost 7 bases, and 16 bases lay in between. The germline CDR1 and CDR2 sequences are KGHSH and LQKENI. The CDR3 sequence: CASSQGRALQPQHF. CDR3 sequence (DNA): TGTGCCAGCTCCCAGGGGAGGGCTTTACAGCCCCAGCATTTT.

This clonotype was detected ten times or more. CDR3 protein: CASSFGRTMNTGELFF. Here the CDR3 DNA reads TGTGCCAGCAGCTTCGGTCGAACGATGAACACCGGGGAGCTGTTTTTT. The genes are TRBV7-2 and TRBJ2-2, with D uncertain. Germline V gene sequence: CDR1 SGHTA, CDR2 FQGNSA. There are 16 residues in the CDR3. V gave up 3 bases and J gave up 1 base, with 12 bases separating them. The variable domain in full, with the rest retrieved from reference TRBV7-2 and TRBJ2-2, is GAGVSQSPSNKVTEKGKDVELRCDPISGHTALYWYRQSLGQGLEFLIYFQGNSAPDKSGLPSDRFSAERTGGSVSTLTIQRTQQEDSAVYLCASSFGRTMNTGELFFGEGSRLTVL.